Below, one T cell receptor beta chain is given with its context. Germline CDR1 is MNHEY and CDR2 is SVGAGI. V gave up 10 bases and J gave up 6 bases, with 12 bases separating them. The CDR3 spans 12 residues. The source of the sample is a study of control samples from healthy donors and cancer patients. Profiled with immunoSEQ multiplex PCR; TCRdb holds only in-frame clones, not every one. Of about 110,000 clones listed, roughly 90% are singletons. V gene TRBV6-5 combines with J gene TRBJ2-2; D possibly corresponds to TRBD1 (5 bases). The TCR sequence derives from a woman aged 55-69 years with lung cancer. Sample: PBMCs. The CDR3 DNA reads TGTGCCACTAGGGGTGGCGCCGGGGAGCTGTTTTTT. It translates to CATRGGAGELFF.